These T cell receptor beta chains were read from a single sample in a study of cytomegalovirus exposure and HLA in healthy donors. Repertoires were generated with immunoSEQ multiplex PCR, while TCRdb's copy carries only in-frame clones and drops some. The sample records about 130,000 clones, about 76% being singletons. The sample comprised PBMCs. These receptors all stem from a woman aged 40-49 years in good health and CMV-seronegative. Each CDR3 is given with its conserved first and last residue. A D gene is named only where the DNA matches it firmly. For some rows the clone size is stated as once, few or many, or as a class when expanded; others skip it.

>-|TRBJ1-4|-|TRBV7-9
CASSQDRFGNEKLFF
>-|TRBJ1-1|-|TRBV14
CASSQEGGRVTEAFF
>-|TRBJ1-1|-|TRBV6-5
CASGKDPGTEAFF
>-|TRBJ1-1|TRBD1|TRBV6-5
CASRTDRVTEAFF
>-|-|TRBD1|TRBV6-6
CASSRDSEVYEQYF
>-|TRBJ1-1|TRBD1|TRBV4-2
CASSQEGTGGKKTEAFF
>-|TRBJ1-2|TRBD1|TRBV4-2
CASSQGGTGAPYGYTF
>-|TRBJ2-4|TRBD1|TRBV5-6
CASNTGQVAKNIQYF
>-|TRBJ2-7|-|TRBV27
CASSGRTGAYEQYF
>-|TRBJ2-5|-|TRBV7-2
CASSSQEETQYF
>few|TRBJ1-3|TRBD1|TRBV7-2
CASSAGQGNTIYF
>-|TRBJ1-2|-|TRBV7-2
CASSSGREPLYGYTF
>-|TRBJ1-5|TRBD1|TRBV6-1
CASRQGNQPQHF
>few|TRBJ1-1|-|TRBV6-1
CASSDDRFISGTEAFF
>-|TRBJ2-7|TRBD1|TRBV6-5
CASSYSGQAPYEQYF
>-|TRBJ2-1|TRBD2|TRBV7-9
CASSLGAGEDNEQFF
>-|TRBJ2-7|-|TRBV15
CATSRDDRRPYEQYF
>-|TRBJ2-3|-|TRBV4-2
CASRPLSEGVGTDTQYF
>-|TRBJ1-5|-|TRBV2
CASSEALRQGSNQPQHF
>-|TRBJ2-7|TRBD1|TRBV6-5
CASSWDSQNEQYF
>-|TRBJ2-2|TRBD1|TRBV2
CASSETGRGTGELFF
>-|TRBJ2-7|-|TRBV4-3
CASSQYRASSYEQYF
>-|TRBJ2-2|TRBD2|TRBV5-1
CASSLQLAGNTGELFF
>-|TRBJ2-1|TRBD1|TRBV7-8
CASSGADRTYNEQFF
>-|TRBJ2-3|TRBD2|TRBV30
CAWSVKRGGTDTQYF
>-|TRBJ1-4|-|TRBV7-9
CASSSNRDEKLFF
>-|TRBJ2-5|-|TRBV4-3
CASSQTSLDLLQYF
>-|TRBJ1-2|-|TRBV5-4
CASSFGREGNYGYTF
>-|TRBJ2-2|-|TRBV7-3
CASSLGDSGSGELFF